These 20 T cell receptor beta chains were all obtained from the same sample, sequenced in a study of T cells in Graves' hyperthyroidism and ophthalmopathy. The source material, RNA transcripts, was used to amplify TCR beta CDR3 regions. The HTBI primer set served for first-round RT-PCR of the TCR CDR3. TCRdb re-derived calls from the multiplex PCR reads in MiXCR, one entry per CDR3 protein. The sample holds fewer than 350,000 distinct CDR3 sequences, roughly 19% seen once. The sequencing input was blood. Source of these receptors: a man aged 50 to 59 with Graves' ophthalmopathy.

This clonotype was picked up many times. The chain carries TRBV3-1 and TRBJ2-5; 12 positions match TRBD1. The CDR3 runs 15 residues. After removal of 4 bases from V and 4 bases from J, the junction contained 4 bases not matched to a gene. CDR1 LGHDT and CDR2 YNNKEL come from the germline V gene (reference sequence). Written as DNA, the CDR3 is TGTGCCAGCAGCCGCGGGACAGGGGGCTTAGAGACCCAGTACTTC. Translated, it gives CASSRGTGGLETQYF.

There are a few counts of this clonotype. This rearrangement joins TRBV5-1 to TRBJ2-2; D possibly uses TRBD1 or TRBD2 (5 bases each). Germline V gene sequence: CDR1 SGHRS, CDR2 YFSETQ. The CDR3 length is 14 residues. The germline V and J ends were trimmed by 4 bases and 2 bases, with 9 bases remaining between them. The CDR3 bases are TGCGCCAGCAGCCACGGGACCAACACCGGGGAGCTGTTTTTT. This gives the protein CASSHGTNTGELFF.

The table lists this clonotype with a few counts. This rearrangement joins TRBV24-1 to TRBJ2-1; D is possibly TRBD2 (7 bases). Per germline, CDR1 KGHDR and CDR2 SFDVKD. Deletions cut 9 bases from V and 1 base from J, with 15 bases between. The CDR3 loop spans 15 amino acids. The CDR3 bases are TGTGCCACCGGCGGGGGCCCAGGGTCCTACAATGAGCAGTTCTTC. Encoded protein: CATGGGPGSYNEQFF.

V and J are TRBV5-1 and TRBJ2-3, with 7 bases that match TRBD2. Per the germline V gene, CDR1 is SGHRS and CDR2 is YFSETQ. V dropped 2 bases and J dropped 2; count of bases not matched to a gene: 8. The CDR3 spans 16 residues. CDR3 DNA: TGCGCCAGCAGCTTTGGGCTAGCGGAGTCCACAGATACGCAGTATTTT. Translating gives CASSFGLAESTDTQYF.

The chain couples TRBV20-1 to TRBJ1-1, with no clear D. This CDR3 comprises 14 residues. Trimming took 3 bases from V and 0 from J, leaving 11 bases between them. Germline loops: CDR1 DFQATT, CDR2 SNEGSKA (reference sequence). CDR3 residues: CSASRLRVNTEAFF. Here the CDR3 DNA reads TGCAGTGCTAGCCGGCTTCGGGTGAACACTGAAGCTTTCTTT.

CDR3 sequence (DNA): TGTGCCAGCTCGCTAGCGGGAGTCGGCTCCGAGCAGTACTTC. Translation: CASSLAGVGSEQYF. The J gene is TRBJ2-7, the V gene TRBV18; 10 bases line up with TRBD2. Germline V gene lookup returns CDR1 KGHSH and CDR2 LQKENI. The length of the CDR3 is 14 residues. V was pared by 6 bases and J by 6 bases, with 8 bases of the junction left unmatched.

This chain links TRBV2 with TRBJ2-5; 11 bases agree with TRBD1. The ends lost 1 base at V and 4 bases at J; junction bases unmatched: 2. The CDR3 totals 15 residues. Germline CDR1 SNHLY, CDR2 FYNNEI. CDR3 amino acids: CASSEGDRGGETQYF. DNA for the CDR3: TGTGCCAGCAGTGAAGGGGACAGGGGGGGAGAGACCCAGTACTTC.

This clonotype has more than one count but fewer than ten. The rearrangement joins TRBV7-3 to TRBJ2-2; D may be TRBD1 (6 bases). V lost 4 bases, J lost 7 bases, and 13 bases lay in between. Germline CDR1 and CDR2: SGHTA and FQGTGA. The CDR3 is 14 residues long. This CDR3 is CASSSDSTGGELFF. The CDR3 bases are TGTGCCAGCAGCTCTGACTCGACAGGCGGGGAGCTGTTTTTT.

In its sample, this clonotype was seen many times. The J gene is TRBJ1-1, the V gene TRBV2, with D perhaps TRBD1 (6 bases). V dropped 7 bases and J dropped 4 bases, with 13 bases sitting between them. CDR1 and CDR2 from the germline V gene are SNHLY and FYNNEI. CDR3 size: 13 residues. The CDR3 loop is CASTGEGGTEAFF. CDR3 in DNA: TGTGCCAGCACAGGGGAGGGGGGCACTGAAGCTTTCTTT.

This clonotype was recorded a few times. The chain uses TRBV12-3 or TRBV12-4 and TRBJ2-1; perhaps TRBD2 as D (6 bases). This CDR3 has 13 residues. Trimming took 6 bases from V and 5 from J, leaving 11 bases between them. As DNA, the CDR3 is TGTGCCAGCAGCGCGGGACTCCACAATGAGCAGTTCTTC. As protein: CASSAGLHNEQFF.

This clonotype showed up just a few times. The rearrangement links TRBV10-3 to TRBJ2-5, with 8 nucleotides matching TRBD2. Looked up from germline, CDR1 is ENHRY and CDR2 is SYGVKD. This CDR3 has 17 residues. V was clipped by 2 bases and J by 3 bases; unmatched bases: 11. CDR3: CAISETLAGTLEETQYF. The CDR3, as DNA: TGTGCCATCAGTGAGACCCTAGCGGGTACATTAGAAGAGACCCAGTACTTC.

This clonotype has just a few counts. This chain uses TRBV29-1 with TRBJ1-2; 8 bases fit TRBD1. Trimming cost V 5 bases and J 8 bases; bases outside gene matches: 10. CDR1 is SQVTM, CDR2 ANQGSEA, per germline. The CDR3 extends over 13 amino acids. The CDR3 spells CSVSTGEVSGYTF. The CDR3, as DNA: TGCAGCGTTTCGACAGGGGAAGTAAGCGGCTACACCTTC.

In this sample, this clonotype turned up a few times. The V gene is TRBV27, the J gene TRBJ1-2; D is possibly TRBD1 (6 bases). The CDR3 has 14 amino acids. Germline-derived CDR1 and CDR2 are MNHEY and SMNVEV (reference sequence). Trimming left V 5 bases short and J 3 bases short, with 13 bases between. As DNA, the CDR3 is TGTGCCAGCAGTGGACAGCTCCACGACTATGGCTACACCTTC. This codes for CASSGQLHDYGYTF.

A few counts support this clonotype. The gene calls are TRBV28 and TRBJ2-2; D is perhaps TRBD2 (6 bases). The V end lost 5 bases, the J end lost 7 bases, and 11 bases lay between the germline ends. Germline V gene lookup returns CDR1 MDHEN and CDR2 SYDVKM. CDR3 length equals 13 residues. This chain's CDR3 is CASSVRGYGELFF. The CDR3 coding sequence is TGTGCCAGCAGTGTCCGGGGGTACGGGGAGCTGTTTTTT.

This sequence joins TRBV3-1 and TRBJ1-1; no firm D call. Germline V gene lookup returns CDR1 LGHDT and CDR2 YNNKEL (reference sequence). The CDR3 length is 13 residues. V was trimmed by 3 bases and J by 8 bases, leaving 13 bases between them. Here the CDR3 DNA reads TGTGCCAGCAGCCATAGTGCGGGCCGGGAAGCTTTCTTT. Translated, it gives CASSHSAGREAFF.

The V gene is TRBV2, the J gene TRBJ2-7; 8 nucleotides agree with TRBD1. This CDR3 spans 14 amino acids. The ends lost 6 bases at V and 1 base at J; junction bases unmatched: 5. In germline, CDR1 is SNHLY, CDR2 FYNNEI. CDR3 nucleotide sequence: TGTGCCAGCAGGGGACAGGTGACTTCCTACGAGCAGTACTTC. The encoded protein is CASRGQVTSYEQYF.

This clonotype has a handful of counts. The genes are TRBV27 and TRBJ1-5; no clear D gene. The V gene lost 0 bases and the J gene lost 0 bases, with 9 bases spanning the gap. Germline V gene sequence: CDR1 MNHEY, CDR2 SMNVEV (reference sequence). The CDR3 extends over 16 amino acids. CDR3 in DNA: TGTGCCAGCAGTTTATCGAGCGACCCTAGCAATCAGCCCCAGCATTTT. Its translation: CASSLSSDPSNQPQHF.

This clonotype was observed at least ten times. J is TRBJ2-3 and V is TRBV9; 7 bases match TRBD2. The germline V gene encodes CDR1 SGDLS and CDR2 YYNGEE. This CDR3 is 15 amino acids long. Trimming at V came to 0 bases and at J to 0 bases, leaving 1 base not matched to a gene. The CDR3 protein is CASSVGGGSTDTQYF. The CDR3 DNA sequence: TGTGCCAGCAGCGTAGGGGGGGGAAGCACAGATACGCAGTATTTT. Together with reference TRBV9 and TRBJ2-3, the CDR3 gives the full variable domain: DSGVTQTPKHLITATGQRVTLRCSPRSGDLSVYWYQQSLDQGLQFLIQYYNGEERAKGNILERFSAQQFPDLHSELNLSSLELGDSALYFCASSVGGGSTDTQYFGPGTRLTVL.

This clonotype was recorded a few times. This chain uses TRBV6-1 with TRBJ1-3; no firm D call. The germline CDR1 and CDR2 sequences are MNHNS and SASEGT. This CDR3 spans 13 amino acids. V shed 2 bases and J shed 3 bases, with 5 bases lying between them. The CDR3 coding sequence is TGTGCCAGCAGTGAAAGGAATGGAAACACCATATATTTT. Translation gives CASSERNGNTIYF.

This sequence joins TRBV6-1 and TRBJ2-7, with 8 bases lining up with TRBD1. J was trimmed by 4 bases and V by 7 bases; bases with no gene match: 9. CDR1 MNHNS and CDR2 SASEGT come from the germline V gene. The CDR3 runs to 14 residues. The CDR3 here is CASTKETGAYEQYF. The CDR3 region has the DNA TGTGCCAGCACCAAGGAGACAGGGGCTTACGAGCAGTACTTC.